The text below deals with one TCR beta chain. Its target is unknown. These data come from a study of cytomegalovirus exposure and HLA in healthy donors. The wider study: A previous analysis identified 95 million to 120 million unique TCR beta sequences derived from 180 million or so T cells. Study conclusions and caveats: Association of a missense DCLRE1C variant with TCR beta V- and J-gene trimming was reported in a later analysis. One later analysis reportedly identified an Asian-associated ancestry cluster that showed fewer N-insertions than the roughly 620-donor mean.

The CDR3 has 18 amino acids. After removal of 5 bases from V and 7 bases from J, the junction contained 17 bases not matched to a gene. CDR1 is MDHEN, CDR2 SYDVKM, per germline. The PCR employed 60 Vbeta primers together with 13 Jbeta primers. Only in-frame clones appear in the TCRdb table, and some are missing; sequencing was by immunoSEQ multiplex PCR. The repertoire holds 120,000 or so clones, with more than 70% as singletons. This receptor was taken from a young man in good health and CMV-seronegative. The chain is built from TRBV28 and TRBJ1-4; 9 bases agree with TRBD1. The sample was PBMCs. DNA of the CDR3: TGTGCCAGCAGTCTCGGGCGGGACAGGGTTCCCTGGAGTGAAAAACTGTTTTTT. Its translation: CASSLGRDRVPWSEKLFF. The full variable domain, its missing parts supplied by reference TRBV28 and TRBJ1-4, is DVKVTQSSRYLVKRTGEKVFLECVQDMDHENMFWYRQDPGLGLRLIYFSYDVKMKEKGDIPEGYSVSREKKERFSLILESASTNQTSMYLCASSLGRDRVPWSEKLFFGSGTQLSVL.